This is a list of T cell receptor beta chains from one sample in a study of T cell changes during pregnancy in multiple sclerosis. Data came from immunoSEQ multiplex PCR; TCRdb stores just in-frame clones and leaves some out. The sample includes approximately 25,000 clones, approximately 86% seen only once; the top ten take approximately 13%. The material sequenced was CD8+ T cells from peripheral blood mononuclear cells, taken in the first trimester of pregnancy. The source of these receptors is a female donor in good health, enrolled as a control in a pregnancy study. The CDR3 runs from the conserved cysteine through the conserved F or W. D genes are given only for firm matches. Not all rows give a size; the values are once, few, many and, for expanded clones, a class.

TRBJ1-2 | TRBV28 | NA | NA | TGTGCCAGCAAAAGTGAAACAGGGTCGGTCAGTGGCTACACCTTC | CASKSETGSVSGYTF
TRBJ2-7 | TRBV27 | NA | NA | TGTGCCAGCAGTACAACAGGGTACGAGCAGTACTTC | CASSTTGYEQYF
TRBJ2-5 | TRBV19 | TRBD1 | NA | TGTGCCAGTATGGGGACAGTCCAAGAGACCCAGTACTTC | CASMGTVQETQYF
TRBJ1-2 | TRBV28 | TRBD1 | NA | TGTGCCAGCAGCCCGGGACAGGGGGATCTCCACTATGGCTACACCTTC | CASSPGQGDLHYGYTF
TRBJ2-5 | TRBV6-6 | NA | NA | TGTGCCAGCAGTTACTCTGAGGAGACCCAGTACTTC | CASSYSEETQYF
TRBJ2-3 | TRBV10-1 | NA | few | TGCGCCACCCCAGCGGCTCCTAGCACAGATACGCAGTATTTT | CATPAAPSTDTQYF
TRBJ2-7 | TRBV4-3 | TRBD2 | NA | TGCGCCAGCAGCCAAGATTCGGGACTAGGTGGGTCCTACGAGCAGTACTTC | CASSQDSGLGGSYEQYF
TRBJ2-3 | TRBV7-6 | TRBD1 | once | TGTGCCAGCAGCGGGACAGGGGAAATAGATACGCAGTATTTT | CASSGTGEIDTQYF
TRBJ2-2 | TRBV6-1 | TRBD2 | NA | TGTGCCAGCAGTGAAGCTATGGGACTAGCGGGAGTTCGTACCGGGGAGCTGTTTTTT | CASSEAMGLAGVRTGELFF
TRBJ1-3 | TRBV14 | TRBD1 | NA | TGTGCCAGCAGCCTGCTCGGACAGGGAGCTGGAAACACCATATATTTT | CASSLLGQGAGNTIYF
TRBJ2-1 | TRBV6-5 | NA | NA | TGTGCCAGCAGCCAGTCTCGGGTGGGTGAGCAGTTCTTC | CASSQSRVGEQFF
TRBJ2-7 | TRBV13 | TRBD1 | NA | TGTGCCAGCAGCAGCCGGGACAGGGTCTACGAGCAGTACTTC | CASSSRDRVYEQYF
TRBJ2-3 | TRBV7-7 | NA | NA | TGTGCCAGCAGCTTATTGGACAGTAGCACAGATACGCAGTATTTT | CASSLLDSSTDTQYF
TRBJ2-7 | TRBV27 | NA | NA | TGTGCCAGCAGTACAAGAACAAGAAGCAGGGTCTCCTACGAGCAGTACTTC | CASSTRTRSRVSYEQYF
TRBJ1-5 | TRBV28 | NA | NA | TGTGCCAGCAGTTCTACTGAGGGCAATCAGCCCCAGCATTTT | CASSSTEGNQPQHF
TRBJ1-1 | TRBV2 | NA | NA | TGTGCCAGCAGTGTAGGGCAGGGGATGGACACTGAAGCTTTCTTT | CASSVGQGMDTEAFF
TRBJ1-3 | TRBV28 | NA | once | TGTGCCAGCGTGGGAACAGGCTCTGGAAACACCATATATTTT | CASVGTGSGNTIYF
TRBJ2-1 | TRBV6-1 | NA | NA | TGTGCCAGCAAACACAGCAATGAGCAGTTCTTC | CASKHSNEQFF
TRBJ2-5 | TRBV10-2 | TRBD2 | NA | TGCGCCAGCAGTCCCTCTAGCGGGGGGGCAGAGACCCAGTACTTC | CASSPSSGGAETQYF
TRBJ2-7 | TRBV7-9 | NA | NA | TGTGCCAGCAGCCCCCCGATCGGACTTAGCGGACACTTATCCTACGAGCAGTACTTC | CASSPPIGLSGHLSYEQYF
TRBJ1-1 | TRBV5-8 | NA | NA | TGTGCCAGCAGCTTGCTTCGGAACACTGAAGCTTTCTTT | CASSLLRNTEAFF
TRBJ2-7 | TRBV6-5 | TRBD1 | NA | TGTGCCAGCAGGGCGGGACAGGCGACCACCTACGAGCAGTACTTC | CASRAGQATTYEQYF
TRBJ2-1 | TRBV7-9 | TRBD1 | NA | TGTGCCAGCAGCCCCGGGACAGGAGGGTACAATGAGCAGTTCTTC | CASSPGTGGYNEQFF
TRBJ2-3 | TRBV15 | TRBD2 | NA | TGTGCCACCAGCAGAGATCGTCGGGAAGGAGCTAGCGGTGGTAATACGCAGTATTTT | CATSRDRREGASGGNTQYF
TRBJ1-4 | TRBV7-9 | TRBD1 | NA | TGTGCCAGCAGCCCCAGGGGGCGATTTGAAAAACTGTTTTTT | CASSPRGRFEKLFF
TRBJ1-2 | TRBV28 | TRBD1 | NA | TGTGCCAGCAGCACGGACAGGAAATACTATGGCTACACCTTC | CASSTDRKYYGYTF
TRBJ2-3 | TRBV27 | TRBD1 | NA | TGTGCCAGTTCCCATGGACAGGGATACACAGATACGCAGTATTTT | CASSHGQGYTDTQYF